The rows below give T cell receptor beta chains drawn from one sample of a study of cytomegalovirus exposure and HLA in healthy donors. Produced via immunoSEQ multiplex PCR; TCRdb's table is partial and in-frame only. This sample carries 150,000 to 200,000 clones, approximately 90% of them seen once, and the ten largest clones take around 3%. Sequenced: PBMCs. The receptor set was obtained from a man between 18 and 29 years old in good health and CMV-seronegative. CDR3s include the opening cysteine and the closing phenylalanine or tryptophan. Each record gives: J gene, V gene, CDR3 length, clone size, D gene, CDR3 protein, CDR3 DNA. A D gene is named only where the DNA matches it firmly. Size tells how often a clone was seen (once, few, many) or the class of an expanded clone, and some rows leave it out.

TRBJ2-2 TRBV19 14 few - CASTIGLNTGELFF TGTGCCAGTACGATCGGACTTAACACCGGGGAGCTGTTTTTT
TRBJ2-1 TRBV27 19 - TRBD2 CASSLSSPLLAGGIREQFF TGTGCCAGCAGTTTATCGTCCCCTCTTCTAGCGGGAGGGATCCGTGAGCAGTTCTTC
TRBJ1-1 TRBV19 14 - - CASSPDRMNTEAFF TGTGCCAGTAGTCCGGACAGAATGAACACTGAAGCTTTCTTT
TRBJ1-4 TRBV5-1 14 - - CASSLGTANEKLFF TGCGCCAGCAGCTTGGGGACAGCTAATGAAAAACTGTTTTTT
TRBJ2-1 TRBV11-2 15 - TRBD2 CASRTGGSSYNEQFF TGTGCCAGCAGAACCGGGGGGAGCTCCTACAATGAGCAGTTCTTC
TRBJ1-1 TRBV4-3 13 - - CASSQGPSTEAFF TGCGCCAGCAGCCAAGGCCCGAGCACTGAAGCTTTCTTT
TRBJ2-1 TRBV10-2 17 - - CASSLTFTGARAGEQFF TGCGCCAGCAGCCTGACCTTTACGGGAGCCCGAGCGGGTGAGCAGTTCTTC
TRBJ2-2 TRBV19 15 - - CASSNGETNTGELFF TGTGCCAGTAGTAACGGGGAAACGAACACCGGGGAGCTGTTTTTT
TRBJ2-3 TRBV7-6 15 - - CASSLVSGITDTQYF TGTGCCAGCAGCTTAGTGTCCGGGATTACAGATACGCAGTATTTT
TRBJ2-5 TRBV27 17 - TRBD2 CASSPKHIAGHQETQYF TGTGCCAGCAGTCCCAAGCACATAGCGGGACACCAAGAGACCCAGTACTTC